What follows are 18 T cell receptor beta chains derived from one specimen sequenced in a study of cytomegalovirus exposure and HLA in healthy donors. Both 60 Vbeta primers and 13 Jbeta primers went into the PCR. Some clones are missing from TCRdb's copy, which holds only in-frame ones; the method was immunoSEQ multiplex PCR. The sample holds fewer than 80,000 clones, approximately 75% seen once. Sequenced sample: PBMCs. These receptors were taken from a woman in her 30s in good health and CMV-seronegative.

This chain joins TRBV27 and TRBJ2-5; TRBD1 is a possible D gene (6 bases). V was pared by 3 bases and J by 6 bases, with 20 bases between. Germline V gene lookup returns CDR1 MNHEY and CDR2 SMNVEV (reference sequence). The CDR3 length is 16 residues. The CDR3 DNA sequence: TGTGCCAGCAGTTTTCGTTGGAGACAGGAGCTACAGACCCAGTACTTC. This sequence encodes CASSFRWRQELQTQYF.

This clone was recorded once. CDR3: CSVVTGLQETQYF. The CDR3 coding sequence is TGCAGCGTGGTAACAGGGCTCCAAGAGACCCAGTACTTC. This sequence joins TRBV29-1 and TRBJ2-5, with D maybe TRBD1 (6 bases). The CDR3 extends over 13 amino acids. Trimming pared 6 bases from V and 1 base from J, leaving 12 bases between. Germline loops: CDR1 SQVTM, CDR2 ANQGSEA.

The chain uses TRBV12-5 and TRBJ2-2; D might be TRBD1 (7 bases). CDR1 is LGHNT and CDR2 is FRNRAP in the germline V gene. The V end lost 1 base, the J end lost 4 bases, and 16 bases lay between the germline ends. CDR3 size: 17 residues. In nucleotides, the CDR3 is TGTGCTAGTGGTTTGGATAGCGCAGGGGGAGGCACCGGGGAGCTGTTTTTT. The encoded protein is CASGLDSAGGGTGELFF. Together with reference TRBV12-5 and TRBJ2-2, the CDR3 gives the full variable domain: DARVTQTPRHKVTEMGQEVTMRCQPILGHNTVFWYRQTMMQGLELLAYFRNRAPLDDSGMPKDRFSAEMPDATLATLKIQPSEPRDSAVYFCASGLDSAGGGTGELFFGEGSRLTVL.

The chain joins TRBV7-3 to TRBJ2-1, with 11 positions matching TRBD2. V lost 1 base, J lost 0 bases, and 2 bases stayed unmatched. From germline, CDR1 is SGHTA and CDR2 FQGTGA. The length of the CDR3 is 17 residues. CDR3 sequence reads: CASSLMGLAASYNEQFF. The CDR3 coding sequence is TGTGCCAGCAGCTTAATGGGACTAGCGGCCTCCTACAATGAGCAGTTCTTC.

In regard to this clone: The junction departs from the called germline gene at one end, perhaps through a read error. The genes are TRBV28 and TRBJ2-1; 7 bases are a match to TRBD2. The CDR3 has 14 amino acids. Per the germline V gene, CDR1 is MDHEN and CDR2 is SYDVKM. The CDR3 nucleotides are TGTGCAGAATCGTCAGCGGGACCAAACAATGAGCGGTTCTTC. Residues: CAESSAGPNNERFF.

CDR3 sequence reads: CASSHPRDRGRMSNQPQHF. The CDR3 bases are TGTGCCAGCAGCCATCCCCGGGACAGGGGAAGGATGAGCAATCAGCCCCAGCATTTT. The rearrangement uses TRBV7-9 and TRBJ1-5; 10 bases agree with TRBD1. There are 19 residues in the CDR3. Germline-derived CDR1 and CDR2 are SEHNR and FQNEAQ (reference sequence). J was trimmed by 1 base and V by 5 bases; bases with no gene match: 14.

Here the CDR3 DNA reads TGTGCCAGCAGTGAATGGGTCGGATGGACTAGCGGGACCAACACCGGGGAGCTGTTTTTT. Residues: CASSEWVGWTSGTNTGELFF. The J gene is TRBJ2-2, the V gene TRBV2, with 12 positions matching TRBD2. With 2 bases clipped from V and 2 bases from J, the junction kept 12 bases outside the gene matches. CDR1 is SNHLY, CDR2 FYNNEI, per germline. The CDR3 runs to 20 residues.

A few counts support this clone. The V gene is TRBV6-5, the J gene TRBJ1-1; a weak D match, TRBD1 (5 bases). Germline V gene data show CDR1 as MNHEY and CDR2 as SVGAGI. V was pared by 7 bases and J by 4 bases, with 13 bases between. This CDR3 has 13 amino acids. CDR3 loop: CASNHQGSTEAFF. The CDR3 nucleotides read TGTGCCAGCAATCATCAGGGATCCACTGAAGCTTTCTTT.

The chain joins TRBV19 to TRBJ2-2; 7 nucleotides align to TRBD1. Per the germline V gene, CDR1 is LNHDA and CDR2 is SQIVND (reference sequence). CDR3 size: 17 residues. Trimming at V came to 4 bases and at J to 2 bases, leaving 10 bases not matched to a gene. CDR3 DNA: TGTGCCAGTAGTACGACAGGGTTTGGGCAAAACACCGGGGAGCTGTTTTTT. Encoded protein: CASSTTGFGQNTGELFF.

The chain has TRBV30 and TRBJ1-3, with D unresolved. The CDR3 is 13 amino acids. V dropped 7 bases and J dropped 0 bases, with 10 bases sitting between them. The germline V gene has CDR1 GTSNPN and CDR2 SVGIG (reference sequence). The CDR3 DNA sequence: TGTGCCTCTCGACTGAGCTCTGGAAACACCATATATTTT. Amino acid sequence: CASRLSSGNTIYF. Drawing the rest from reference TRBV30 and TRBJ1-3, the complete variable domain is SQTIHQWPATLVQPVGSPLSLECTVEGTSNPNLYWYRQAAGRGLQLLFYSVGIGQISSEVPQNLSASRPQDRQFILSSKKLLLSDSGFYLCASRLSSGNTIYFGEGSWLTVV.

V gene TRBV7-2 combines with J gene TRBJ2-7, with 10 nucleotides matching TRBD2. Germline V lookup: CDR1 SGHTA, CDR2 FQGNSA. J was trimmed by 2 bases and V by 0 bases; bases with no gene match: 4. The CDR3 loop spans 16 amino acids. CDR3 DNA: TGTGCCAGCAGCTTAGCGGGTAGCGGGGGGACCTACGAGCAGTACTTC. Encoded protein: CASSLAGSGGTYEQYF.

The genes are TRBV28 and TRBJ2-1; 10 nucleotides line up with TRBD1. This CDR3 has 16 residues. Trimming removed 5 bases from V and 6 bases from J; junction bases left unmatched: 10. Germline CDR1 MDHEN, CDR2 SYDVKM. The CDR3 protein is CASSIPGQGLSNEQFF. The CDR3 DNA is TGTGCCAGCAGTATCCCGGGACAGGGGTTGTCCAATGAGCAGTTCTTC.

This clone was seen only once. The chain links TRBV25-1 to TRBJ2-1; possible D gene TRBD1, 5 bases. Germline CDR1 is MGHDK and CDR2 is SYGVNS. The CDR3 has 13 amino acids. The V end lost 3 bases, the J end lost 8 bases, and 11 bases lay between the germline ends. The CDR3 is CASSDRELDEQFF. The CDR3, as DNA: TGTGCCAGCAGTGACAGGGAATTGGATGAGCAGTTCTTC.

The rearrangement links TRBV7-9 to TRBJ2-7; 8 bases align to TRBD1. Trimming cost V 5 bases and J 3 bases; bases outside gene matches: 6. This CDR3 spans 14 amino acids. Germline V gene data show CDR1 as SEHNR and CDR2 as FQNEAQ (reference sequence). CDR3 sequence: CASSGWTGLYEQYF. The CDR3 DNA follows: TGTGCCAGCAGCGGATGGACAGGGCTCTACGAGCAGTACTTC.

This sequence joins TRBV7-9 and TRBJ2-1; a weak D match, TRBD2 (6 bases). The CDR3 has 15 amino acids. V shed 5 bases and J shed 3 bases, with 14 bases lying between them. Germline CDR1 SEHNR, CDR2 FQNEAQ (reference sequence). CDR3 loop: CASSHSGPVYNEQFF. The DNA of the CDR3 is TGTGCCAGCAGCCACAGCGGGCCAGTCTACAATGAGCAGTTCTTC. The complete variable domain, with remaining parts taken from reference TRBV7-9 and TRBJ2-1, reads DTGVSQNPRHKITKRGQNVTFRCDPISEHNRLYWYRQTLGQGPEFLTYFQNEAQLEKSRLLSDRFSAERPKGSFSTLEIQRTEQGDSAMYLCASSHSGPVYNEQFFGPGTRLTVL.

The rearrangement joins TRBV28 to TRBJ2-3, with 7 bases fitting TRBD1. V shed 5 bases, J shed 2 bases, and the junction held 10 bases outside the gene matches. Per germline, CDR1 MDHEN and CDR2 SYDVKM. The length of the CDR3 is 16 residues. The CDR3 sequence is CASSPRQGGITDTQYF. The DNA of the CDR3 is TGTGCCAGCAGTCCGCGACAGGGTGGGATCACAGATACGCAGTATTTT.

The CDR3 reads CSVPTAGQETQYF. In DNA, the CDR3 is TGCAGCGTCCCCACCGCCGGGCAAGAGACCCAGTACTTC. This chain connects TRBV29-1 to TRBJ2-5, with D unclear. Looked up from germline, CDR1 is SQVTM and CDR2 is ANQGSEA. With 6 bases removed from V and 2 bases from J, the gap between germline ends came to 13 bases. CDR3 length: 13 residues.

V gene TRBV27 combines with J gene TRBJ2-7; D might be TRBD2 (6 bases). The CDR3 extends over 15 amino acids. V lost 5 bases and J lost 2, with 16 bases in between. Germline V gene data show CDR1 as MNHEY and CDR2 as SMNVEV (reference sequence). The CDR3, as DNA: TGTGCCAGCAGTACCCCCGCCGGGGGAGCCTACGAGCAGTACTTC. It is translated as CASSTPAGGAYEQYF.